The clone carrying this T cell receptor (beta chain) has ten or more counts. No antigen is known for it. The data were taken from a study of blood T cells in healthy people across ages. Whole-study results and caveats: Naive T cell percentage strongly correlated with TCR beta diversity.

A minimum of 5 micrograms of total RNA was extracted per sample. The trim removed 4 bases at V and 5 bases at J, leaving 2 bases unmatched. CDR1 and CDR2 (germline): SGHDT, YYEEEE. The CDR3 runs 12 residues. The use of a sample-barcoded 5' primer and a J-beta primer mix characterized a second PCR of roughly 7 to 11 cycles. Each TCR beta cDNA got a 12-nucleotide random molecular identifier. MiXCR was run by TCRdb on the 5' RACE reads, yielding one entry per CDR3 protein. The top ten clones hold 18% of a sample with about 1 million distinct CDR3 sequences, around 45% of them seen once. The V call is TRBV5-6, the J call TRBJ2-7; 8 bases line up with TRBD1. The TCR sequence derives from a woman in her fifties or sixties in good health. The sample taken for sequencing was blood. The CDR3 region is CASSLTGDEQYF. The CDR3 DNA reads as TGTGCCAGCAGCCTGACAGGGGACGAGCAGTACTTC. Complete variable domain (other parts from reference TRBV5-6 and TRBJ2-7): DAGVTQSPTHLIKTRGQQVTLRCSPKSGHDTVSWYQQALGQGPQFIFQYYEEEERQRGNFPDRFSGHQFPNYSSELNVNALLLGDSALYLCASSLTGDEQYFGPGTRLTVT.